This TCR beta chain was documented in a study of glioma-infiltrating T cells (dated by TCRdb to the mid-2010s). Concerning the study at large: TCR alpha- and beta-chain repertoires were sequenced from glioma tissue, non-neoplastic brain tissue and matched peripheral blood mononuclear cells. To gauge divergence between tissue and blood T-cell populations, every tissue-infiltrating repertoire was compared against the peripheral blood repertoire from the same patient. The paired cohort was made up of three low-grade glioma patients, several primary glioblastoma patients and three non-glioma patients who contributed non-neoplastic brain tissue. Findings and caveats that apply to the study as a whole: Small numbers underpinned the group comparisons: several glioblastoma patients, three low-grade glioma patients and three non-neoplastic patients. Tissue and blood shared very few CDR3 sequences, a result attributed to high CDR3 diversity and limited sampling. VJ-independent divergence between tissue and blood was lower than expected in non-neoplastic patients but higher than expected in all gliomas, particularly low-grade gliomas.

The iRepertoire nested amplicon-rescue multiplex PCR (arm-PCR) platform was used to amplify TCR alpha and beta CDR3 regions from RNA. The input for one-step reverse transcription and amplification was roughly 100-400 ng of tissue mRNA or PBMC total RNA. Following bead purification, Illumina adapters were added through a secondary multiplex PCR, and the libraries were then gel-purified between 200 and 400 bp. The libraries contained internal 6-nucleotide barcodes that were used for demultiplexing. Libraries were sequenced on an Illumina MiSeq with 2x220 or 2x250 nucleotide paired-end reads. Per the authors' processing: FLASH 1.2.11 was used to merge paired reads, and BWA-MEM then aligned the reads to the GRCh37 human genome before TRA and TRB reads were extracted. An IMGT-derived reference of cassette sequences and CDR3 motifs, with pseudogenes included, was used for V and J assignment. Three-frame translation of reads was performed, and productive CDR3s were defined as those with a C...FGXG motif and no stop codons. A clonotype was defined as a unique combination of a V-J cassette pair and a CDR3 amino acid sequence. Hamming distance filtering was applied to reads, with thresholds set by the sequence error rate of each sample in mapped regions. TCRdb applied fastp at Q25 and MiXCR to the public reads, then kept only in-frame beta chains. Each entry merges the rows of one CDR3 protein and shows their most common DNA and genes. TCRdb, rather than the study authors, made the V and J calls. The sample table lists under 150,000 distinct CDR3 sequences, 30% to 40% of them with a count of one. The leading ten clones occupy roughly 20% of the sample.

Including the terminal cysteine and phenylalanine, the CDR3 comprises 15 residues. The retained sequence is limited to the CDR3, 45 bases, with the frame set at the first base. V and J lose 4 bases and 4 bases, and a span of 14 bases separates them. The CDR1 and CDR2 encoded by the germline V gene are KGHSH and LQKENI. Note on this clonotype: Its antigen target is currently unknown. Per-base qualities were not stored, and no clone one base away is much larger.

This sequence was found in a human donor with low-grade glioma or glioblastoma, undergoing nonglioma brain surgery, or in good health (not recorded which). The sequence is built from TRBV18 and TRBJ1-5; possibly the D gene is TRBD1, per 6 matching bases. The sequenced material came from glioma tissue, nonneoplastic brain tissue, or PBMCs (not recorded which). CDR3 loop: CASSQSRQANQPQHF. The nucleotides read TGTGCCAGCTCACAGAGCAGACAGGCTAATCAGCCCCAGCATTTT.